The rows below give T cell receptor beta chains drawn from one sample of a study of Ad26.COV2.S vaccination and SARS-CoV-2 variants. TCRdb's copy holds only in-frame clones and misses some; the assay was immunoSEQ multiplex PCR. Of fewer than 600,000 clones detected, roughly nine tenths appear once; the ten largest clones hold roughly 1.7%. Sequenced here: peripheral blood, sampled in a trial of Ad26.COV2.S vaccine versus placebo. The receptors shown here come from a person between 18 and 65 years old who received the Ad26.COV2.S COVID-19 vaccine or a placebo. Each CDR3 is given with its conserved first and last residue. The order of the fields is clone size, D gene, J gene, V gene, CDR3 protein, CDR3 DNA. A D gene is named only where the DNA matches it firmly. Part of the rows lack a size; the others show once, few, many or a class for expanded clones.

>once|-|TRBJ1-4|TRBV11-2
CASSQFMGKGKFTEKLFF
TGTGCCAGCAGTCAATTCATGGGAAAGGGGAAATTCACGGAAAAACTGTTTTTT
>once|TRBD1|TRBJ1-5|TRBV6-5
CASSLGDRVNQPQHF
TGTGCCAGCAGCCTAGGGGACAGGGTCAATCAGCCCCAGCATTTT
>-|-|TRBJ2-2|TRBV11-1
CASSLVGGAISGELFF
TGTGCCAGCAGCTTAGTAGGGGGGGCCATTAGCGGGGAGCTGTTTTTT
>-|-|TRBJ1-2|TRBV30
CAWSATFYGYTF
TGTGCCTGGAGCGCCACCTTTTATGGCTACACCTTC
>-|TRBD1|TRBJ1-6|TRBV19
CASSATGTGVFNSPLHF
TGTGCCAGTAGTGCCACCGGGACAGGAGTATTTAATTCACCCCTCCACTTT
>-|TRBD2|TRBJ2-7|TRBV7-6
CASSSRGKTSGSRSYEQYF
TGTGCCAGCAGCTCGAGGGGGAAAACTAGCGGGAGTAGGTCCTACGAGCAGTACTTC
>-|-|TRBJ2-4|TRBV9
CASSVGGPTSGNIQYF
TGTGCCAGCAGCGTAGGGGGACCCACGTCGGGCAACATTCAGTACTTC
>-|TRBD1|TRBJ2-5|TRBV19
CASSSIQTGSETQYF
TGTGCCAGTAGTAGTATTCAGACAGGGAGTGAGACCCAGTACTTC
>-|TRBD2|TRBJ2-1|TRBV5-1
CASSKIAGVSYNEQFF
TGCGCCAGCAGCAAAATAGCGGGAGTCTCCTACAATGAGCAGTTCTTC
>-|-|TRBJ1-1|TRBV18
CASSPGIGWGTNTEAFF
TGTGCCAGCTCACCGGGGATAGGCTGGGGGACGAACACTGAAGCTTTCTTT
>-|TRBD1|TRBJ1-2|TRBV2
CASMEQGAGGYTF
TGTGCCAGCATGGAACAGGGGGCCGGAGGCTACACCTTC
>-|TRBD1|TRBJ2-2|TRBV6-5
CASTQGQLNTGELFF
TGTGCCAGCACCCAGGGACAGTTGAACACCGGGGAGCTGTTTTTT
>-|-|TRBJ2-5|TRBV21-1
CASHKAGGPETQYF
TGTGCCAGCCACAAAGCGGGGGGGCCGGAGACCCAGTACTTC
>once|-|TRBJ2-3|TRBV7-8
CASSLISLLESTDTQYF
TGTGCCAGCAGCTTAATTAGTTTACTGGAGAGCACAGATACGCAGTATTTT
>-|TRBD2|TRBJ2-3|TRBV25-1
CASSDLAGITDTQYF
TGTGCCAGCAGTGATTTAGCGGGGATCACAGATACGCAGTATTTT
>-|-|TRBJ2-5|TRBV30
CAWGARLETQYF
TGTGCCTGGGGAGCCCGACTAGAGACCCAGTACTTC
>-|TRBD1|TRBJ1-2|TRBV10-3
CAISDLGQGFNGYTF
TGTGCCATCAGTGATTTGGGACAGGGGTTCAATGGCTACACCTTC
>-|TRBD2|TRBJ2-1|TRBV3-1/TRBV3-2
CASSRRLAPSSYNEQFF
TGTGCCAGCAGCCGCCGACTAGCCCCCAGCTCCTACAATGAGCAGTTCTTC
>-|-|TRBJ2-1|TRBV4-1
CASSLSSGRYNEQFF
TGCGCCAGCAGCCTTTCGAGTGGCAGATACAATGAGCAGTTCTTC
>-|TRBD2|TRBJ2-1|TRBV20-1
CSASNAGVESEQFF
TGCAGTGCTAGTAACGCGGGAGTTGAGTCTGAGCAGTTCTTC
>-|-|TRBJ2-7|TRBV7-9
CASSLAGEGQYF
TGTGCCAGCAGCTTAGCCGGCGAAGGGCAGTACTTC
>-|-|TRBJ1-1|TRBV13
CASSLVTGGRRTEAFF
TGTGCCAGCAGCTTAGTTACGGGGGGCCGTAGGACTGAAGCTTTCTTT
>-|-|TRBJ2-1|TRBV19
CASSIVRTEDEQFF
TGTGCCAGTAGTATAGTACGCACAGAAGATGAGCAGTTCTTC
>-|-|TRBJ2-1|TRBV7-9
CASSLGAYNEQFF
TGTGCCAGCAGCTTAGGCGCCTACAATGAGCAGTTCTTC
>-|-|TRBJ2-7|TRBV29-1
CSVESVDGYEQYF
TGCAGCGTTGAATCCGTCGACGGCTACGAGCAGTACTTC
>-|-|TRBJ1-4|TRBV3-1/TRBV3-2
CASSQVWGRGRRKLFF
TGTGCCAGCAGCCAAGTTTGGGGGAGAGGGAGGAGGAAACTGTTTTTT
>-|-|TRBJ2-7|TRBV5-6
CASSLGQPSYEQYF
TGTGCCAGCAGCTTGGGACAGCCCAGCTACGAGCAGTACTTC
>few|-|TRBJ1-2|TRBV2
CASCEWGAYGYTF
TGTGCCAGCTGTGAATGGGGGGCCTATGGCTACACCTTC
>once|-|TRBJ2-7|TRBV27
CASRQGGTYEQYF
TGTGCCAGCAGGCAGGGTGGAACCTACGAGCAGTACTTC
>-|-|TRBJ1-1|TRBV6-2/TRBV6-3
CASSRTPGPSGAEAFF
TGTGCCAGCAGCCGCACCCCCGGACCGTCAGGGGCTGAAGCTTTCTTT
>-|-|TRBJ1-1|TRBV5-4
CASSPPGGWNTEAFF
TGTGCCAGCAGCCCACCTGGGGGGTGGAACACTGAAGCTTTCTTT
>-|TRBD2|TRBJ2-7|TRBV11-2
CASAGLRGGRAYEQYF
TGTGCCAGCGCTGGCCTACGCGGCGGGAGGGCCTACGAGCAGTACTTC
>-|TRBD2|TRBJ2-5|TRBV3-1/TRBV3-2
CASSHASGGAETQYF
TGTGCCAGCAGCCATGCTAGCGGGGGAGCGGAGACCCAGTACTTC
>-|-|TRBJ1-2|TRBV11-2
CASSGWGVGYTF
TGTGCCAGCAGTGGTTGGGGAGTGGGCTACACCTTC
>-|TRBD2|TRBJ2-3|TRBV3-1/TRBV3-2
CASSQLYTLAGGTDTQYF
TGTGCCAGCAGCCAACTCTATACCTTAGCGGGGGGCACAGATACGCAGTATTTT
>-|-|TRBJ2-7|TRBV11-2
CASSPRRVPSYEQYF
TGTGCCAGCAGCCCCCGGCGGGTCCCCTCCTACGAGCAGTACTTC
>-|-|TRBJ2-5|TRBV5-1
CASSVSSPVSETQYF
TGCGCCAGCAGCGTTAGCAGCCCGGTCTCGGAGACCCAGTACTTC
>-|-|TRBJ1-1|TRBV6-4
CASSVKENTEAFF
TGTGCCAGCAGTGTAAAGGAGAACACTGAAGCTTTCTTT
>-|-|TRBJ1-2|TRBV6-5
CASSYSPQNGYTF
TGTGCCAGCAGTTACTCCCCGCAGAATGGCTACACCTTC
>-|-|TRBJ2-6|TRBV18
CASSPAGSGANVLTF
TGTGCCAGCTCACCAGCAGGTTCCGGGGCCAACGTCCTGACTTTC
>-|-|TRBJ1-6|TRBV25-1
CASSDGGSPLHF
TGTGCCAGCAGTGACGGGGGTTCACCCCTCCACTTT
>-|-|TRBJ1-2|TRBV6-2/TRBV6-3
CASSYGPYYGYTF
TGTGCCAGCAGTTACGGGCCGTACTATGGCTACACCTTC
>-|-|TRBJ1-2|TRBV6-5
CASSYRGLIGGYTF
TGTGCCAGCAGTTACAGAGGGTTGATAGGCGGCTACACCTTC
>-|-|TRBJ1-5|TRBV24-1
CATSEGNQPQHF
TGTGCCACCAGTGAGGGGAATCAGCCCCAGCATTTT
>-|-|TRBJ1-5|TRBV19
CASSIVPWGNQPQHF
TGTGCCAGTAGTATTGTCCCGTGGGGCAATCAGCCCCAGCATTTT